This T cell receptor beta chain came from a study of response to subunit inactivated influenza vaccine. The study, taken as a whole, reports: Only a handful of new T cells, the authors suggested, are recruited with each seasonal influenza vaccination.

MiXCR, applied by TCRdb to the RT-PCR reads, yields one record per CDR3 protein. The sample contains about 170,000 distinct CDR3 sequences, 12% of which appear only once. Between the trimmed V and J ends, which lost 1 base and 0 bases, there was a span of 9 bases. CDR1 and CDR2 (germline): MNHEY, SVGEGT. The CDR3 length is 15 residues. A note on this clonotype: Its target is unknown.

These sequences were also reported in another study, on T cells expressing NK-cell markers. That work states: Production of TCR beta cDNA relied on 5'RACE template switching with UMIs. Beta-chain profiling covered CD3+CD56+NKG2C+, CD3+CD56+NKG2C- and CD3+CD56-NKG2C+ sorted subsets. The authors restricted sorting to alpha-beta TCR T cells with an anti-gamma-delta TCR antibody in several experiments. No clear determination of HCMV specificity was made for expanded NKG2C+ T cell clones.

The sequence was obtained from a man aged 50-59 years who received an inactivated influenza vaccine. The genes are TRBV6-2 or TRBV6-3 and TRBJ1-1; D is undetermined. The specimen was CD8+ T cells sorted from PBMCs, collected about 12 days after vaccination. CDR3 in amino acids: CASSYLARMNTEAFF. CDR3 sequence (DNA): TGTGCCAGCAGTTACTTAGCACGGATGAACACTGAAGCTTTCTTT.